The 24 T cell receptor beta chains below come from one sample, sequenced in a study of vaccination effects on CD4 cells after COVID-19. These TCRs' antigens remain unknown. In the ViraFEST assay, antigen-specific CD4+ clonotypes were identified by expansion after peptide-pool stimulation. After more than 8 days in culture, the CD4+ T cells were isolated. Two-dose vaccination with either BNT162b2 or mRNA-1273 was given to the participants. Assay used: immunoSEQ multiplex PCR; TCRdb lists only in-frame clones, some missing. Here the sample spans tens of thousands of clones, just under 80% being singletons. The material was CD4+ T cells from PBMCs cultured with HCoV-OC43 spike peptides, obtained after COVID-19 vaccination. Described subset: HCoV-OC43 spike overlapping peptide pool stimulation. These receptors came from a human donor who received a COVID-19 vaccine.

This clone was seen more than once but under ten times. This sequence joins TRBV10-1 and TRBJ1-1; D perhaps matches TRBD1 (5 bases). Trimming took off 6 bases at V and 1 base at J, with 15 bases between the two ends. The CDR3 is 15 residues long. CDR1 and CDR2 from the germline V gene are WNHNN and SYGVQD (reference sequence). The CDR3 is CASRRDSTTNTEAFF. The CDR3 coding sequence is TGCGCCAGCAGGAGAGACAGTACCACGAACACTGAAGCTTTCTTT.

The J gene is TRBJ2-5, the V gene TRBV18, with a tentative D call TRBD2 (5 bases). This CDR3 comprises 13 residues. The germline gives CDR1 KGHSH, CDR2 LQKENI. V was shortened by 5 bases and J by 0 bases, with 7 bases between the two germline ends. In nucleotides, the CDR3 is TGTGCCAGCTCAAAGGACTACCAAGAGACCCAGTACTTC. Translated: CASSKDYQETQYF.

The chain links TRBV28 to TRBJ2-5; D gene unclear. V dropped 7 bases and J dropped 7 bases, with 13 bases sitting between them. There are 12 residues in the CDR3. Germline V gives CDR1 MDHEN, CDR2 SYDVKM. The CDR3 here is CASKGPILTQYF. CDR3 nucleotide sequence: TGTGCCAGCAAGGGTCCGATTTTGACCCAGTACTTC.

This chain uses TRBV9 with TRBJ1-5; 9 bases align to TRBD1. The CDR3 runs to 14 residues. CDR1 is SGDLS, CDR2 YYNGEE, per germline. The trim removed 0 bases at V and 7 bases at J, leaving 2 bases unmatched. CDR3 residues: CASSVGTGDQPQHF. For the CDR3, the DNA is TGTGCCAGCAGCGTAGGGACAGGGGACCAGCCCCAGCATTTT.

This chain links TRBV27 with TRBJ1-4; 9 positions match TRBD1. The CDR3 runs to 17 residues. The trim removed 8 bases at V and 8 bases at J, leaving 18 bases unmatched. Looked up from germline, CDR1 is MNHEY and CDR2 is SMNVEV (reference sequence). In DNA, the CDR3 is TGTGCCAGCGGGGGGCGTGGGTCACAGGGGGCTTACGAAAAACTGTTTTTT. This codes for CASGGRGSQGAYEKLFF.

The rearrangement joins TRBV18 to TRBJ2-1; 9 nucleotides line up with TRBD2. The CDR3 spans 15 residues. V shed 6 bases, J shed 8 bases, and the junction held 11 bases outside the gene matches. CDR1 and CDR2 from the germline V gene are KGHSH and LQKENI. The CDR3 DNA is TGTGCCAGCTCCCGCGGGGGGGGCGTACGGGATGAGCAGTTCTTC. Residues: CASSRGGGVRDEQFF.

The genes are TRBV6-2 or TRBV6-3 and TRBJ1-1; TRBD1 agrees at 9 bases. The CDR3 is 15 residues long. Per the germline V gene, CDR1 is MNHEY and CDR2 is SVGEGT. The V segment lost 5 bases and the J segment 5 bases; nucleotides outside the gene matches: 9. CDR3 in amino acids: CASSDPQGAGTEAFF. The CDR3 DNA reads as TGTGCCAGCAGTGATCCACAGGGGGCAGGGACTGAAGCTTTCTTT.

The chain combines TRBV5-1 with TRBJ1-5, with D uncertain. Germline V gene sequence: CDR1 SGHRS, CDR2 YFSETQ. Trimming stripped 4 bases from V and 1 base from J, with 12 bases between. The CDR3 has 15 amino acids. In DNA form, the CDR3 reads TGCGCCAGCAGCACCTCCGGGAACAGCAATCAGCCCCAGCATTTT. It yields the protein CASSTSGNSNQPQHF. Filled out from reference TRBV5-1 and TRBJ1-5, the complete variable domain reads KAGVTQTPRYLIKTRGQQVTLSCSPISGHRSVSWYQQTPGQGLQFLFEYFSETQRNKGNFPGRFSGRQFSNSRSEMNVSTLELGDSALYLCASSTSGNSNQPQHFGDGTRLSIL.

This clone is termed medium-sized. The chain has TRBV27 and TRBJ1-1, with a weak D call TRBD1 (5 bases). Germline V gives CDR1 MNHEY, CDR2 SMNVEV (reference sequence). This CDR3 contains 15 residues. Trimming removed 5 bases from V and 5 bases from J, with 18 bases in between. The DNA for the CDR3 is TGTGCCAGCAGTCTCGGCGGGGTGGGGGTGACTGAAGCTTTCTTT. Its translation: CASSLGGVGVTEAFF.

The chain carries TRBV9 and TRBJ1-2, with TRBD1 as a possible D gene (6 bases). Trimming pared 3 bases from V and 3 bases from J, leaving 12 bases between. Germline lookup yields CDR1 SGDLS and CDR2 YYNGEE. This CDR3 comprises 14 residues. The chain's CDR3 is CASSENRAHYGYTF. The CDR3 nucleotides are TGTGCCAGCAGCGAAAACAGGGCTCACTATGGCTACACCTTC.

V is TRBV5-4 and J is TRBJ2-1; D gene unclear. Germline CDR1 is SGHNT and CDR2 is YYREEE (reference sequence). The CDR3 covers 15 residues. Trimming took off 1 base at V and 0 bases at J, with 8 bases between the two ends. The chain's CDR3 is CASSLRSSSYNEQFF. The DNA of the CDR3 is TGTGCCAGCAGCTTGAGAAGTAGCTCCTACAATGAGCAGTTCTTC.

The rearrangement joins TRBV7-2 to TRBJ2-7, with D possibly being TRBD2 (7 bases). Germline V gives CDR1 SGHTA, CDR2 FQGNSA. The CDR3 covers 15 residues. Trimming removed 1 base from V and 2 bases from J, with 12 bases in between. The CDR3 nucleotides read TGTGCCAGCAGCTTAGGAGGGGGGGGAGCCTACGAGCAGTACGTC. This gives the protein CASSLGGGGAYEQYV.

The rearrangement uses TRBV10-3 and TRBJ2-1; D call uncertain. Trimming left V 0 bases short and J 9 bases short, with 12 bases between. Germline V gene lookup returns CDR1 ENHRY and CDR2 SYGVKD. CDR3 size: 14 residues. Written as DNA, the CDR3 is TGTGCCATCAGTGAGTCGATGACCATCAGTGAGCAGTTCTTC. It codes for CAISESMTISEQFF.

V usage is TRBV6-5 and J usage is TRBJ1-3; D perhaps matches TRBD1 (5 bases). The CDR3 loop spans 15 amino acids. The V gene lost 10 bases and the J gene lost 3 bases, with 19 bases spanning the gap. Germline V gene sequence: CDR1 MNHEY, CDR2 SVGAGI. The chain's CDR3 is CATRRSGSIGNTIYF. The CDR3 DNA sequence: TGTGCCACCAGAAGGTCAGGGAGCATTGGAAACACCATATATTTT.

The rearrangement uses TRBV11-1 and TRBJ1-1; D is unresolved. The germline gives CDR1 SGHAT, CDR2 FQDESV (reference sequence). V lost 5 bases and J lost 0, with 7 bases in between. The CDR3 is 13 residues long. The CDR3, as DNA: TGTGCCAGCAGCGTATCATTGAACACTGAAGCTTTCTTT. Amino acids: CASSVSLNTEAFF. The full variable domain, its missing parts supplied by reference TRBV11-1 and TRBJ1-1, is EAEVAQSPRYKITEKSQAVAFWCDPISGHATLYWYRQILGQGPELLVQFQDESVVDDSQLPKDRFSAERLKGVDSTLKIQPAELGDSAMYLCASSVSLNTEAFFGQGTRLTVV.

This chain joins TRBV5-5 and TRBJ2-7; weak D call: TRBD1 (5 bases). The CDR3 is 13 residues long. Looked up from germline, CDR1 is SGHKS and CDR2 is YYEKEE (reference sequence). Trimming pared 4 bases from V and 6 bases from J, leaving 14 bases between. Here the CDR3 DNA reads TGTGCCAGCAGCCGATCAGGGTCATCCGAGCAGTACGTC. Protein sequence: CASSRSGSSEQYV.

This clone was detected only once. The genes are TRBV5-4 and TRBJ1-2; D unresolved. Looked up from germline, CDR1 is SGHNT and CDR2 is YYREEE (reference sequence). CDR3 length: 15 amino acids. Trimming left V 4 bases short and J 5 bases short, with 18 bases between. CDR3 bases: TGTGCCAGCAGCCTGGACGCAGGACTTACTTATGGCTACACCTTC. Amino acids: CASSLDAGLTYGYTF.

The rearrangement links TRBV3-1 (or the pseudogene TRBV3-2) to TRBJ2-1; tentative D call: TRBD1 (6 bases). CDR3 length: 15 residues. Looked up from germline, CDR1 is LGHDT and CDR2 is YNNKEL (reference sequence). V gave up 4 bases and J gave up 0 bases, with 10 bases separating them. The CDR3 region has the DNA TGTGCCAGCAGCCGCTGGGACATCTCCTACAATGAGCAGTTCTTC. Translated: CASSRWDISYNEQFF.

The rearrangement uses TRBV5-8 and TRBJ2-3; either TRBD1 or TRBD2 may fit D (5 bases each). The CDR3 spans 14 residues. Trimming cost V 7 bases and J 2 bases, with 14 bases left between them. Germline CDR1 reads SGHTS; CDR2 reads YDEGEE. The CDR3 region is CASPGTALTDTQYF. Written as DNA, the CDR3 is TGTGCCAGCCCGGGGACGGCACTCACAGATACGCAGTATTTT.

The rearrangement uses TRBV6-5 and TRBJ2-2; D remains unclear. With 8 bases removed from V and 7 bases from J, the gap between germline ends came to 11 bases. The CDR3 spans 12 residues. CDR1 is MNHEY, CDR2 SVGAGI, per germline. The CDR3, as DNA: TGTGCCAGCCGCCGTAACGTCGGGGAGCTGTTTTTT. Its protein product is CASRRNVGELFF.

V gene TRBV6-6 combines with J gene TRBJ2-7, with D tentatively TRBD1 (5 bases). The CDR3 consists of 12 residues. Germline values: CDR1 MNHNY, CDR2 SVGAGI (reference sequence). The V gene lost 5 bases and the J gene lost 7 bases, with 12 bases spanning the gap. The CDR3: CASSRQGGEQYV. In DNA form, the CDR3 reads TGTGCCAGCAGTCGTCAGGGTGGAGAGCAGTACGTC.

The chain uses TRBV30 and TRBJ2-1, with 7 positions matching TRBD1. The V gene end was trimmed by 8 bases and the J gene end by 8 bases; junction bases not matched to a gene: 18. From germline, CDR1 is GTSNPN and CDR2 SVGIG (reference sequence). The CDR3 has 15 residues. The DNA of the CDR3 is TGTGCCCAGTCTAGCAGGGGGTCCCCGATAGATGAGCAGTTCTTC. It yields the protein CAQSSRGSPIDEQFF. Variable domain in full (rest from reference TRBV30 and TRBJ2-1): SQTIHQWPATLVQPVGSPLSLECTVEGTSNPNLYWYRQAAGRGLQLLFYSVGIGQISSEVPQNLSASRPQDRQFILSSKKLLLSDSGFYLCAQSSRGSPIDEQFFGPGTRLTVL.

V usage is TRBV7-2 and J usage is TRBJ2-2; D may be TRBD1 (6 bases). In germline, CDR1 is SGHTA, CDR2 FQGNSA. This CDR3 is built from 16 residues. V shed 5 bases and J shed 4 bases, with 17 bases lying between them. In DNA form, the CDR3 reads TGTGCCAGCAGCCGGGCAGGGGTGTGGGGCACCGGGGAGCTGTTTTTT. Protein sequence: CASSRAGVWGTGELFF.

The CDR3 protein is CASSSWPDPGNTIYF. The CDR3 region has the DNA TGTGCCAGCAGTTCCTGGCCAGATCCTGGAAACACCATATATTTT. V and J are TRBV6-2 or TRBV6-3 and TRBJ1-3; D is undetermined. V lost 4 bases and J 2 bases, leaving 12 bases between the germline ends. CDR1 and CDR2 from the germline V gene are MNHEY and SVGEGT. This CDR3 is 15 amino acids long.